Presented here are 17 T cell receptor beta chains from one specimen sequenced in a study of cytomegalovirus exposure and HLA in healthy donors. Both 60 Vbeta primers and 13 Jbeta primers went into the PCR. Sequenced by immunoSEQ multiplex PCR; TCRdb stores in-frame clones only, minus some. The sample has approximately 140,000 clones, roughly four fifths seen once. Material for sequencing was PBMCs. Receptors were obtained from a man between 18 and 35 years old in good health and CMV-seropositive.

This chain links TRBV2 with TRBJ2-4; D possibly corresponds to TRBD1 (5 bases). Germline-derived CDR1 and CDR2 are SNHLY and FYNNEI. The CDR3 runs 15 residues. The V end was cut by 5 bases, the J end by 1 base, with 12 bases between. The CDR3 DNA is TGTGCCAGCAGTTCAGGGCCGGTCGCCAAAAACATTCAGTACTTC. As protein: CASSSGPVAKNIQYF.

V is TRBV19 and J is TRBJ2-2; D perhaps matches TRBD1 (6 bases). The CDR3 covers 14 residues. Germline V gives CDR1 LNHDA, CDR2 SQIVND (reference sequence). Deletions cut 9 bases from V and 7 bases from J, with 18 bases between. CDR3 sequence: CASKQGNNNGELFF. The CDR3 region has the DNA TGTGCCAGCAAACAGGGTAATAATAACGGGGAGCTGTTTTTT.

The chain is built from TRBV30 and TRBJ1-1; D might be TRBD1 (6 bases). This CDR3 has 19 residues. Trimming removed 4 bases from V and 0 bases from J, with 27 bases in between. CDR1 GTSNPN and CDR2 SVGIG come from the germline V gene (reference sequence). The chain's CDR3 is CAWILPPLTKQGLNTEAFF. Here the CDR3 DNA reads TGTGCCTGGATACTCCCCCCACTCACCAAACAGGGTTTGAACACTGAAGCTTTCTTT.

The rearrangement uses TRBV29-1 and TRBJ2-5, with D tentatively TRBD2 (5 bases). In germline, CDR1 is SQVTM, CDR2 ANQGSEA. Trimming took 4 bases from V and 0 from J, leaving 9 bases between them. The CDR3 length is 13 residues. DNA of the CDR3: TGCAGCGTTGTAGGGAGTCACCAAGAGACCCAGTACTTC. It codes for CSVVGSHQETQYF.

The CDR3, as DNA: TGCGCCAGCAGCCAGACCCGGGACAGGGGCTATGAAAAACTGTTTTTT. This translates into CASSQTRDRGYEKLFF. The gene calls are TRBV4-1 and TRBJ1-4, with 10 bases that match TRBD1. The CDR3 is 16 amino acids. CDR1 is MGHRA, CDR2 YSYEKL, per germline. V gave up 3 bases and J gave up 6 bases; unmatched junction bases: 7.

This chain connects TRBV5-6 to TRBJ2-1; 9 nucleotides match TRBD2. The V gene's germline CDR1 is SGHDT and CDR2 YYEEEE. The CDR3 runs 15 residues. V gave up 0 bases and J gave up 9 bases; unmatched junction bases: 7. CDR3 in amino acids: CASSLAAGGLVEQFF. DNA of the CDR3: TGTGCCAGCAGCTTGGCGGCGGGAGGGTTGGTTGAGCAGTTCTTC.

Written as DNA, the CDR3 is TGTGCCAGCAGTTACGAGGTAGGGAGGTCAGCTTTCTTT. It codes for CASSYEVGRSAFF. The chain links TRBV6-5 to TRBJ1-1; D ambiguous. V shed 2 bases and J shed 10 bases, with 14 bases lying between them. Germline V CDR1 and CDR2: MNHEY, SVGAGI. The CDR3 is 13 residues long.

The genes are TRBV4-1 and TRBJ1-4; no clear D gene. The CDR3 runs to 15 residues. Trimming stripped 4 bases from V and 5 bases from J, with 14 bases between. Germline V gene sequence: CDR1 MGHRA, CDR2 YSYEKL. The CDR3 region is CASSPAASWNEKLFF. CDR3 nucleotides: TGCGCCAGCAGCCCCGCGGCGTCGTGGAATGAAAAACTGTTTTTT.

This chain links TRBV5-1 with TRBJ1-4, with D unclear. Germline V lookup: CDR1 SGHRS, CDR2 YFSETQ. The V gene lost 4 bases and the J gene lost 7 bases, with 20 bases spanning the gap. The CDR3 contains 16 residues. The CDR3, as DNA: TGCGCCAGCAGCATCTTAAGTGGGCCAATGGGTGAAAAACTGTTTTTT. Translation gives CASSILSGPMGEKLFF.

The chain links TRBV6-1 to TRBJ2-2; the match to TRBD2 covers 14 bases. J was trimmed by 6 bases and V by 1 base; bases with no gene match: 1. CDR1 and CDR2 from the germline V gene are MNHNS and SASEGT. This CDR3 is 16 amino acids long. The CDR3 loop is CASSEVGLAGAGELFF. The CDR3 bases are TGTGCCAGCAGTGAAGTGGGACTAGCGGGAGCCGGGGAGCTGTTTTTT.

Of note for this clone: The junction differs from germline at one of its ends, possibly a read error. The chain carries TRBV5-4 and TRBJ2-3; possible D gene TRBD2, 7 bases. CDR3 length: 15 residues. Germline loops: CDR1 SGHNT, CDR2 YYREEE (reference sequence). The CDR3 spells CAGSLEGGTSYTQYF. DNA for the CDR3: TGTGCCGGCAGCTTGGAGGGGGGGACGTCCTATACGCAGTATTTT.

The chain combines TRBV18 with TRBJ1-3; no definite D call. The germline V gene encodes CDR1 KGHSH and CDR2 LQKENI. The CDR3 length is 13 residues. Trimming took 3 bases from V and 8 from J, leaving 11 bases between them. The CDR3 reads CASSPIGSDTIYF. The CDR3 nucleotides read TGTGCCAGCTCACCCATCGGAAGCGACACCATATATTTT. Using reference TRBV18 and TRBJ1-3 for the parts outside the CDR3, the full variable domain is NAGVMQNPRHLVRRRGQEARLRCSPMKGHSHVYWYRQLPEEGLKFMVYLQKENIIDESGMPKERFSAEFPKEGPSILRIQQVVRGDSAAYFCASSPIGSDTIYFGEGSWLTVV.

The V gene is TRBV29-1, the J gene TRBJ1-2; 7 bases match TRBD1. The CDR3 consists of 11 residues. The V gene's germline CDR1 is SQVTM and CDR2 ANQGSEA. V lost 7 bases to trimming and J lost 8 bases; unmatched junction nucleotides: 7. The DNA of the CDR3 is TGCAGCGCCGTGACAGGGAAGGGCTACACCTTC. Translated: CSAVTGKGYTF.

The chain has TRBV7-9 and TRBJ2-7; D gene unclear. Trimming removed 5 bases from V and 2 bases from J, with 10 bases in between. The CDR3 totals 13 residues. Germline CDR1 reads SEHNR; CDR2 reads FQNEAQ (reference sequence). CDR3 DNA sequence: TGTGCCAGCAGCCCCACACAAACCTACGAGCAGTACTTC. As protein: CASSPTQTYEQYF.

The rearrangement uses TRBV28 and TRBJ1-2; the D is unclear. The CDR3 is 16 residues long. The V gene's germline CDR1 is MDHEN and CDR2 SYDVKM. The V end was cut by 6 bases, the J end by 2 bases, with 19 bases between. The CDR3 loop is CASSQAMGPLNYGYTF. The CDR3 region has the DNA TGTGCCAGCAGCCAAGCCATGGGCCCTCTCAACTATGGCTACACCTTC.

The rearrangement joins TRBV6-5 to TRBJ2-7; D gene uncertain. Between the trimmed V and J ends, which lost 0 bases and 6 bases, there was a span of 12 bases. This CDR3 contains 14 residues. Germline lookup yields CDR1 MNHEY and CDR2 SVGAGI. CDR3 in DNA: TGTGCCAGCAGTTACTCGAGCCGGGTAACCGAGCAGTACTTC. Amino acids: CASSYSSRVTEQYF.

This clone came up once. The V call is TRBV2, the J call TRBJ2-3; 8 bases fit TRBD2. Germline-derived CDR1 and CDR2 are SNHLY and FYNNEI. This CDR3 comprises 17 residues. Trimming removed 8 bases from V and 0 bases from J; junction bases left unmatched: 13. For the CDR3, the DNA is TGTGCCAGCCGCCTACAACCTAGCGGGTCTAGCACAGATACGCAGTATTTT. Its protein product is CASRLQPSGSSTDTQYF.